Below, 22 T cell receptor beta chains from the same sample are listed, as sequenced in a study of PD-L1 blockade in urothelial cancer. Produced via immunoSEQ multiplex PCR; TCRdb's table is partial and in-frame only. The table includes 100,000 to 150,000 clones, roughly 88% detected once. Time point reported: peripheral blood 6 weeks after treatment start. Sequenced material: PBMCs, taken around atezolizumab (anti-PD-L1) treatment. Receptors originate from a man aged 50 to 60 with urothelial cancer.

This chain uses TRBV5-1 with TRBJ2-3; D perhaps matches TRBD2 (5 bases). V lost 2 bases and J 4 bases, leaving 14 bases between the germline ends. Germline loops: CDR1 SGHRS, CDR2 YFSETQ. The CDR3 has 15 amino acids. CDR3: CASSLPLGEPDTQYF. DNA of the CDR3: TGCGCCAGCAGCTTACCCCTCGGGGAACCAGATACGCAGTATTTT.

The chain couples TRBV2 to TRBJ1-4; perhaps TRBD1 as D (5 bases). The CDR3 is made up of 12 amino acids. The ends were cut back, 7 bases at V and 10 bases at J, with 13 bases in the middle. Germline-derived CDR1 and CDR2 are SNHLY and FYNNEI. The CDR3 region has the DNA TGTGCCAGCACAGGGAATGGCGTAAAACTGTTTTTT. It specifies CASTGNGVKLFF. The variable domain in full, completed from reference TRBV2 and TRBJ1-4, reads EPEVTQTPSHQVTQMGQEVILRCVPISNHLYFYWYRQILGQKVEFLVSFYNNEISEKSEIFDDQFSVERPDGSNFTLKIRSTKLEDSAMYFCASTGNGVKLFFGSGTQLSVL.

V is TRBV6-1 and J is TRBJ1-6; D gene uncertain. CDR3 length equals 13 residues. Per the germline V gene, CDR1 is MNHNS and CDR2 is SASEGT. In DNA form, the CDR3 reads TGTGGTACTAGGATAGAGTATAATTCACCCCTCCACTTT. Translating it yields CGTRIEYNSPLHF.

Here the CDR3 DNA reads TGTGCCAGCAGTGAACGATCGGGGGGGAACACCGGGGAGCTGTTTTTT. Translation gives CASSERSGGNTGELFF. The chain couples TRBV2 to TRBJ2-2; 7 bases fit TRBD2. From germline, CDR1 is SNHLY and CDR2 FYNNEI. Germline trimming cut 2 bases from V and 1 base from J; bases unmatched to any gene: 4. CDR3 length: 16 residues.

V gene TRBV30 combines with J gene TRBJ2-7, with D unclear. V lost 0 bases to trimming and J lost 2 bases, with 14 bases between them. The germline CDR1 and CDR2 sequences are GTSNPN and SVGIG (reference sequence). The CDR3 length is 15 residues. CDR3: CAWSVRATFPYEQYF. The CDR3 nucleotides are TGTGCCTGGAGTGTACGCGCCACCTTCCCCTACGAGCAGTACTTC.

This sequence joins TRBV5-4 and TRBJ1-6; TRBD1 aligns across 8 bases. Germline V gives CDR1 SGHNT, CDR2 YYREEE (reference sequence). Germline trimming cut 4 bases from V and 7 bases from J; bases unmatched to any gene: 7. This CDR3 comprises 15 residues. The CDR3: CASSRDRGVNSPLHF. CDR3 DNA sequence: TGTGCCAGCAGCCGAGACAGGGGAGTGAATTCACCCCTCCACTTT.

J is TRBJ2-3 and V is TRBV6-5; D is perhaps TRBD1 (5 bases). Germline loops: CDR1 MNHEY, CDR2 SVGAGI. Trimming removed 5 bases from V and 1 base from J, with 10 bases in between. This CDR3 is built from 14 residues. The CDR3 is CASSRIRGTDTQYF. For the CDR3, the DNA is TGTGCCAGCAGTCGGATCAGGGGCACAGATACGCAGTATTTT.

This clone was seen a few times. The chain combines TRBV6-6 with TRBJ1-2; D ambiguous. Germline CDR1 is MNHNY and CDR2 is SVGAGI (reference sequence). Trimming removed 0 bases from V and 8 bases from J, with 13 bases in between. This CDR3 is built from 14 residues. CDR3 sequence: CASSYSRGSGGYTF. Here the CDR3 DNA reads TGTGCCAGCAGTTACTCACGGGGTTCGGGCGGCTACACCTTC.

The chain recombines TRBV7-6 with TRBJ2-3; 8 bases agree with TRBD1. The CDR3 contains 15 residues. After removal of 5 bases from V and 0 bases from J, the junction contained 4 bases not matched to a gene. Per the germline V gene, CDR1 is SGHVS and CDR2 is FNYEAQ. The CDR3 protein is CASSGDRTSTDTQYF. CDR3 nucleotide sequence: TGTGCCAGCAGCGGGGACAGGACTAGCACAGATACGCAGTATTTT.

The rearrangement uses TRBV6-6 and TRBJ1-2; the match to TRBD1 covers 7 bases. The germline gives CDR1 MNHNY, CDR2 SVGAGI (reference sequence). This CDR3 is built from 13 residues. V lost 8 bases, J lost 8 bases, and 11 bases stayed unmatched. The CDR3 DNA reads TGTGCCAGCGGCTTTCAGGGGGTGGGCGGCTACACCTTC. It specifies CASGFQGVGGYTF.

The J gene is TRBJ2-6, the V gene TRBV30, with 12 bases aligning to TRBD1. Germline assignment: CDR1 GTSNPN and CDR2 SVGIG (reference sequence). This CDR3 is 17 amino acids long. J gave up 4 bases and V 8 bases, and 12 bases lay outside the gene matches. CDR3 amino acids: CAINRDRGPKGANVLTF. The CDR3 DNA is TGTGCCATAAACCGGGACAGGGGGCCGAAAGGGGCCAACGTCCTGACTTTC.

The chain employs TRBV27 and TRBJ2-1; 10 bases align to TRBD2. The germline V gene encodes CDR1 MNHEY and CDR2 SMNVEV (reference sequence). V trimming: 5 bases; J trimming: 8 bases; junction bases outside the gene matches: 12. The length of the CDR3 is 16 residues. CDR3 sequence: CASSALLAGDPHEQFF. The CDR3 nucleotides read TGTGCCAGCAGTGCTTTGCTAGCGGGAGACCCTCATGAGCAGTTCTTC.

CDR3 nucleotides: TGTGCCAGCAACCAGGGTGTCAATCAGCCCCAGCATTTT. This codes for CASNQGVNQPQHF. This chain uses TRBV2 with TRBJ1-5; possibly TRBD1 for D (5 bases). CDR1 and CDR2 (germline): SNHLY, FYNNEI. Trimming pared 7 bases from V and 3 bases from J, leaving 10 bases between. The CDR3 is 13 amino acids.

This clone was picked up one time. This chain connects TRBV5-6 to TRBJ2-1; 10 positions agree with TRBD2. CDR3 length: 17 amino acids. Germline CDR1 reads SGHDT; CDR2 reads YYEEEE. The J segment lost 8 bases and the V segment lost 4 bases, leaving 15 bases of the junction unmatched. CDR3 sequence: CASSLRKREGQRDEQFF. Here the CDR3 DNA reads TGTGCCAGCAGCCTCCGGAAGCGGGAGGGCCAGAGAGATGAGCAGTTCTTC.

The chain is built from TRBV5-4 and TRBJ1-1; D is undetermined. The germline gives CDR1 SGHNT, CDR2 YYREEE (reference sequence). This CDR3 is 12 amino acids long. Trimming removed 4 bases from V and 0 bases from J, with 4 bases in between. CDR3: CASSAVNTEAFF. DNA for the CDR3: TGTGCCAGCAGCGCGGTGAACACTGAAGCTTTCTTT.

The J gene is TRBJ2-1, the V gene TRBV11-2; 9 positions match TRBD2. The CDR3 runs to 15 residues. Germline V lookup: CDR1 SGHAT, CDR2 FQNNGV. With V trimmed by 1 base and J by 4 bases, 2 bases remained unmatched. The CDR3 loop reads CASSLVAGGYNEQFF. Here the CDR3 DNA reads TGTGCCAGCAGCTTAGTGGCGGGAGGGTACAATGAGCAGTTCTTC.

The chain employs TRBV6-1 and TRBJ1-6, with D unclear. The germline gives CDR1 MNHNS, CDR2 SASEGT. The CDR3 is made up of 13 amino acids. V was trimmed by 7 bases and J by 3 bases, leaving 7 bases between them. CDR3 region: CASNDVYNSPLHF. As DNA, the CDR3 is TGTGCCAGCAATGACGTCTATAATTCACCCCTCCACTTT.

The chain carries TRBV28 and TRBJ1-4; D remains unclear. The CDR3 is 15 amino acids. The V end was cut by 0 bases, the J end by 6 bases, with 11 bases between. From germline, CDR1 is MDHEN and CDR2 SYDVKM. CDR3 protein: CASSLWAGGDEKLFF. CDR3 nucleotide sequence: TGTGCCAGCAGTTTATGGGCAGGAGGAGATGAAAAACTGTTTTTT.

The chain has TRBV5-1 and TRBJ2-3; TRBD2 matches 11 bases. After removal of 3 bases from V and 7 bases from J, the junction contained 7 bases not matched to a gene. Germline CDR1 reads SGHRS; CDR2 reads YFSETQ. This CDR3 comprises 15 residues. The CDR3 sequence: CASSSLAGEYYTQYF. For the CDR3, the DNA is TGCGCCAGCAGCTCACTAGCGGGAGAGTATTATACGCAGTATTTT. The whole variable domain, remainder taken from reference TRBV5-1 and TRBJ2-3, is KAGVTQTPRYLIKTRGQQVTLSCSPISGHRSVSWYQQTPGQGLQFLFEYFSETQRNKGNFPGRFSGRQFSNSRSEMNVSTLELGDSALYLCASSSLAGEYYTQYFGPGTRLTVL.

The J gene is TRBJ1-6, the V gene TRBV15, with 7 positions matching TRBD1. The CDR3 length is 13 residues. V lost 9 bases and J lost 3; bases outside the gene matches: 2. Germline CDR1 LNHNV, CDR2 YYDKDF (reference sequence). CDR3: CATRDSYNSPLHF. As DNA, the CDR3 is TGTGCCACTCGGGACAGCTATAATTCACCCCTCCACTTT.

This clone was observed a single time. This chain joins TRBV6-1 and TRBJ1-3, with D perhaps matching TRBD1 (6 bases). V was shortened by 3 bases and J by 0 bases, with 12 bases between the two germline ends. The CDR3 contains 16 residues. The germline V gene has CDR1 MNHNS and CDR2 SASEGT. The CDR3 protein is CASSDPGQPSGNTIYF. The CDR3 DNA sequence: TGTGCCAGCAGTGACCCCGGACAGCCCTCTGGAAACACCATATATTTT.

This sequence joins TRBV5-1 and TRBJ2-2; 7 bases fit TRBD1. The CDR3 extends over 15 amino acids. CDR1 is SGHRS, CDR2 YFSETQ, per germline. V lost 3 bases to trimming and J lost 6 bases; unmatched junction nucleotides: 8. The CDR3, as DNA: TGCGCCAGCAGCTCGGGACAGTCCACGCCCGGGGAGCTGTTTTTT. Encoded protein: CASSSGQSTPGELFF.